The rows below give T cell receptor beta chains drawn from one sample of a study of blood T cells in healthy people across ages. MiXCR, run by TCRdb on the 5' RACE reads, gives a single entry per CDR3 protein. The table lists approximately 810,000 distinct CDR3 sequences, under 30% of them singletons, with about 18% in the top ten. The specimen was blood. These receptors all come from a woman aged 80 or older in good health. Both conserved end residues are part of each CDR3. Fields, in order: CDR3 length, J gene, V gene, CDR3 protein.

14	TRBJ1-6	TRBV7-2	CASSLVMYNSPLHF
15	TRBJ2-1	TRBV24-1	CATSDPVKGGHEQFF
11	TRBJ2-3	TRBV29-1	CSGNAGDTQYF
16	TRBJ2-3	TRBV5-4	CASSLGVLGSTDTQYF
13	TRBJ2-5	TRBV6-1	CASSYQGEETQYF
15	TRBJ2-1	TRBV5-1	CASSLPGLAYNEQFF
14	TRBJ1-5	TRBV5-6	CASSLTAANQPQHF
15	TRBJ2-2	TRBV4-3	CASSHLGGSTGELFF
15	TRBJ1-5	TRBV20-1	CSASRVQASNQPQHF
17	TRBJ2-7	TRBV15	CATSRFFGTTSSYEQYF
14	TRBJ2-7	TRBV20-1	CSARSNLLSYEQYF
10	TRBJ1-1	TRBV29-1	CSVRDTEAFF
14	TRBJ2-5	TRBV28	CASSSTGGKETQYF
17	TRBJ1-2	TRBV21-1	CASSKFRGQGGDYGYTF
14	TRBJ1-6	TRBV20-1	CSARDGGDNSPLHF
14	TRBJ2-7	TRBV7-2	CASSPYGAKEAQYF
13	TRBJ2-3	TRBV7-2	CASSPMGLAEQYF
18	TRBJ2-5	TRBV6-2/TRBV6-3	CASSYLFGLAGGQETQYF
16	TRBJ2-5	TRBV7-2	CVSSAWQGASQETQYF
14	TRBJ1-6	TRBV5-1	CASSFSGGDSPLHF
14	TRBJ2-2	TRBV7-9	CASSLNKNTGELFF
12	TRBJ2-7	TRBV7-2	CASSISWGEQYF
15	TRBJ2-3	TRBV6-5	CASSSVAARTDTQYF
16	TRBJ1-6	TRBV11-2	CASSIAGTGQNSPLHF
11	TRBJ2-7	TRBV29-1	CSVEEGREGYF
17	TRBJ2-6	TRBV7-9	CASSLEAGRSGANVLTF
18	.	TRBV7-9	CASSRGPAQGLVKNIQYF
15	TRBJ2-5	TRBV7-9	CASSLVSAEWETQYF
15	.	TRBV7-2	CASSYDRGAYNEQYF
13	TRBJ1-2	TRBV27	CASSLGVQGGYTF
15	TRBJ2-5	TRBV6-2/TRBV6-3	CASSRDRGHLETQYF
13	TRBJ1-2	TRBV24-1	CATSETGDYGYTF
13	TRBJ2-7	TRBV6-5	CASRLSRDEEQYF
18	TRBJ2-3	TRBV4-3	CASSQDMTGSSSTDTQYF
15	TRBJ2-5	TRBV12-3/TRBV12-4	CATRGTSGTQETQYF
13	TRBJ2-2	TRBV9	CASSVQVTGELFF
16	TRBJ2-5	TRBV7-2	CASSLIGLADQETQYF
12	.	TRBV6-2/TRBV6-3	CASAGGGYEQYF